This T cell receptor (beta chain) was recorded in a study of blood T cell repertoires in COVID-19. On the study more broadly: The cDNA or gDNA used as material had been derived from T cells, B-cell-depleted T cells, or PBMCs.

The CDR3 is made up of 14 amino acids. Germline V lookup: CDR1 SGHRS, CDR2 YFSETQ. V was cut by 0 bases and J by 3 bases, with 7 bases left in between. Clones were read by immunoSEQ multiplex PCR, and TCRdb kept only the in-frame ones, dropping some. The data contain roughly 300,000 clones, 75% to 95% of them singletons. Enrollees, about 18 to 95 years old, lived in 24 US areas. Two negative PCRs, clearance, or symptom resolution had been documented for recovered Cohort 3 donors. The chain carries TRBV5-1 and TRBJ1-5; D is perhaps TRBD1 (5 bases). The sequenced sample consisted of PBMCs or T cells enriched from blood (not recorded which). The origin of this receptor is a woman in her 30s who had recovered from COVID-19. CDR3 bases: TGCGCCAGCAGCTTGGCGGGGGACAATCAGCCCCAGCATTTT. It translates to CASSLAGDNQPQHF.